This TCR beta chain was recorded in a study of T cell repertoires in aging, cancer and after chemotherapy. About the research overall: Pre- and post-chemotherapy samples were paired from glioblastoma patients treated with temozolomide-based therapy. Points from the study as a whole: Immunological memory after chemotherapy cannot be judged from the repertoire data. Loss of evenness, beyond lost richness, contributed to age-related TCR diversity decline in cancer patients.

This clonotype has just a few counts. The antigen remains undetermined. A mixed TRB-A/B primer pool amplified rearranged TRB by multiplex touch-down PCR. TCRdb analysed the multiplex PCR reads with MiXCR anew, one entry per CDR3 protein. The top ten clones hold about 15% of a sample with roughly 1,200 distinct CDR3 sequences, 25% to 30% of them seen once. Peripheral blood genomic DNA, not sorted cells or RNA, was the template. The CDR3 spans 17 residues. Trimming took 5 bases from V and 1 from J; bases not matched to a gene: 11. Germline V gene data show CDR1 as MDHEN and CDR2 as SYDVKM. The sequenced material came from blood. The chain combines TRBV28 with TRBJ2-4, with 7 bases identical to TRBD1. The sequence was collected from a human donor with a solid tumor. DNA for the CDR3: TGTGCCAGCAGTCTGCCTACAGGGGTTTATGCCAAAAACATTCAGTACTTC. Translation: CASSLPTGVYAKNIQYF. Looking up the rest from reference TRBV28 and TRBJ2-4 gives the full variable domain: DVKVTQSSRYLVKRTGEKVFLECVQDMDHENMFWYRQDPGLGLRLIYFSYDVKMKEKGDIPEGYSVSREKKERFSLILESASTNQTSMYLCASSLPTGVYAKNIQYFGAGTRLSVL.